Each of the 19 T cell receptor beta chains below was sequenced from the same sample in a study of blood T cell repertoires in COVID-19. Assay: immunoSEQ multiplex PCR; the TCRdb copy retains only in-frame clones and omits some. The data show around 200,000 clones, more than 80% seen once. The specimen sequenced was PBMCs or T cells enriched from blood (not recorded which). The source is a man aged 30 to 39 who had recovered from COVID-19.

CDR3 coding DNA: TGCGCCAGCAGCTACAGGGAACTCTACAATGAGCAGTTCTTC. This codes for CASSYRELYNEQFF. The chain couples TRBV5-1 to TRBJ2-1, with D possibly TRBD1 on 6 matching bases. The V gene lost 3 bases and the J gene lost 3 bases, with 10 bases spanning the gap. Germline CDR1 SGHRS, CDR2 YFSETQ. The CDR3 runs to 14 residues.

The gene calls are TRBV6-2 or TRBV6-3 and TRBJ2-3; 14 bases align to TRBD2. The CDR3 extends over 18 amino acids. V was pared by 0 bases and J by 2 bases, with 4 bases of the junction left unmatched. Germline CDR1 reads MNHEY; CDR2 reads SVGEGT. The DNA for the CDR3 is TGTGCCAGCAGTTACTCGGGACTAGCGGGAGTGCTCACAGATACGCAGTATTTT. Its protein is CASSYSGLAGVLTDTQYF.

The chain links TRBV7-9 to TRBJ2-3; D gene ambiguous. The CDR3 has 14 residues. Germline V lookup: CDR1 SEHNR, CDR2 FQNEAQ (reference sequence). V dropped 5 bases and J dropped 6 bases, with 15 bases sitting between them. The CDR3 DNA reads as TGTGCCAGCAGCGCAAACCCAAGCGCTGATACGCAGTATTTT. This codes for CASSANPSADTQYF.

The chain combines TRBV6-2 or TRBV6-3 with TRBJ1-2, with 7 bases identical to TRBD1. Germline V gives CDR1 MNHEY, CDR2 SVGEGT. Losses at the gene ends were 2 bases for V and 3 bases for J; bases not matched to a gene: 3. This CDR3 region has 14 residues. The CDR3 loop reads CASSYAGGHYGYTF. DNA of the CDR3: TGTGCCAGCAGTTACGCAGGGGGACACTATGGCTACACCTTC.

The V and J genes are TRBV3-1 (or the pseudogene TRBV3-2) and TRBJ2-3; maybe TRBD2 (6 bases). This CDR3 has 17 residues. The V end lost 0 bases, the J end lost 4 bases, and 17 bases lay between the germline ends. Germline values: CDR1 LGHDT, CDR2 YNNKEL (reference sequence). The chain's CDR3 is CASSQDLREWGADTQYF. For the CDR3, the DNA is TGTGCCAGCAGCCAAGATCTACGGGAGTGGGGGGCAGATACGCAGTATTTT.

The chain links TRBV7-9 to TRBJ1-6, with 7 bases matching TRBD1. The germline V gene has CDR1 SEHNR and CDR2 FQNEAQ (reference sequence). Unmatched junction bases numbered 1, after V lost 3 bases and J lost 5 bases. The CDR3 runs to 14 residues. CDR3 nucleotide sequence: TGTGCCAGCAGCTTGACAGGGAATAATTCACCCCTCCACTTT. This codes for CASSLTGNNSPLHF.

In nucleotides, the CDR3 is TGTGCCAGCCGTAGAGCGGGTGATCCTAACAATGAGCAGTTCTTC. Translated: CASRRAGDPNNEQFF. The chain couples TRBV2 to TRBJ2-1; the D gene is possibly TRBD2 (6 bases). V was pared by 8 bases and J by 5 bases, with 19 bases between. The CDR3 is 15 residues long. From germline, CDR1 is SNHLY and CDR2 FYNNEI. Variable domain in full (rest from reference TRBV2 and TRBJ2-1): EPEVTQTPSHQVTQMGQEVILRCVPISNHLYFYWYRQILGQKVEFLVSFYNNEISEKSEIFDDQFSVERPDGSNFTLKIRSTKLEDSAMYFCASRRAGDPNNEQFFGPGTRLTVL.

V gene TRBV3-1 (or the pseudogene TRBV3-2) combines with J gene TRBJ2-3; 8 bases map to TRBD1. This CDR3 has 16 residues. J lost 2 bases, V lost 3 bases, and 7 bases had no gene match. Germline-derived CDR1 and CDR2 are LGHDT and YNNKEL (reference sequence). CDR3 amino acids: CASSHRTGKHTDTQYF. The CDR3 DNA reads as TGTGCCAGCAGCCATCGGACAGGGAAACACACAGATACGCAGTATTTT.

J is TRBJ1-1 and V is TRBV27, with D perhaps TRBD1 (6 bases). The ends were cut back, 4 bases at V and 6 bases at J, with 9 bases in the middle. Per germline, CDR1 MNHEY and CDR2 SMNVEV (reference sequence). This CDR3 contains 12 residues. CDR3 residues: CASSSRGAEAFF. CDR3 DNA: TGTGCCAGCAGTTCCAGGGGCGCTGAAGCTTTCTTT.

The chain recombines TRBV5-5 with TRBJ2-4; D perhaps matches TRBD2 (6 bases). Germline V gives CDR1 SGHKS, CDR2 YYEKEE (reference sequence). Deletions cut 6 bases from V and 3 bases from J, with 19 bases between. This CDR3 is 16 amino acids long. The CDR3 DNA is TGTGCCAGCATCCCATCGGAGGGGTTAGGCAAAAACATTCAGTACTTC. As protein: CASIPSEGLGKNIQYF.

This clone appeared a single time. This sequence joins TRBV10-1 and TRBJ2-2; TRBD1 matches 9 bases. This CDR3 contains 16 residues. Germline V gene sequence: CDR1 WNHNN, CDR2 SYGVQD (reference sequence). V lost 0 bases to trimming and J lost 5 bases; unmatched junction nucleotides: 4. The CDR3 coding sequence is TGCGCCAGCAGTGAGTCGAGGGACAGGGCAACCGGGGAGCTGTTTTTT. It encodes CASSESRDRATGELFF.

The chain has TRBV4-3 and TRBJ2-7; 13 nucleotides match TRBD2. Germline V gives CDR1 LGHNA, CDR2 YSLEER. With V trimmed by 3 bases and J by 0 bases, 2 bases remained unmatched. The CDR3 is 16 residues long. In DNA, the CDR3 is TGCGCCAGCAGCCAGAGGACTAGCGGGAGCTCCTACGAGCAGTACTTC. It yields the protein CASSQRTSGSSYEQYF.

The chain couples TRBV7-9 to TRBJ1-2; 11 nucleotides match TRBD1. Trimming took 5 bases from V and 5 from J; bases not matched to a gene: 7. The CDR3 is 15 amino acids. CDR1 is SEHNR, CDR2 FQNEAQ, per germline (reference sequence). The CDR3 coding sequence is TGTGCCAGCAGCCCTGGACAGGGGGCACCATATGGCTACACCTTC. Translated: CASSPGQGAPYGYTF.

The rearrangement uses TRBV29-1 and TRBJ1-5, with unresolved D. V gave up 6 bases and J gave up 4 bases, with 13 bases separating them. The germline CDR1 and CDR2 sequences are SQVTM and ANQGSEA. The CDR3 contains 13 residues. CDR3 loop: CSVAPGSNQPQHF. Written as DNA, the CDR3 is TGCAGCGTCGCCCCGGGAAGTAATCAGCCCCAGCATTTT.

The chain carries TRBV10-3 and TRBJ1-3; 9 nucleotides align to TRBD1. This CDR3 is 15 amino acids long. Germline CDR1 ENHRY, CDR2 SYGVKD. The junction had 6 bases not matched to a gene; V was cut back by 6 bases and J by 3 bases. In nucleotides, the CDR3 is TGTGCCATCAGCCGGGACAGGGAAGGTGGAAACACCATATATTTT. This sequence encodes CAISRDREGGNTIYF.

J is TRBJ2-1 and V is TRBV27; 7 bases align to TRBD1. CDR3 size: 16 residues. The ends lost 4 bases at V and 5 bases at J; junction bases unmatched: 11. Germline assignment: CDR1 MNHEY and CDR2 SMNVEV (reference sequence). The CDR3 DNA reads TGTGCCAGCAGTTCACTCCTTGACAGGGTCAACAATGAGCAGTTCTTC. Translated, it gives CASSSLLDRVNNEQFF.

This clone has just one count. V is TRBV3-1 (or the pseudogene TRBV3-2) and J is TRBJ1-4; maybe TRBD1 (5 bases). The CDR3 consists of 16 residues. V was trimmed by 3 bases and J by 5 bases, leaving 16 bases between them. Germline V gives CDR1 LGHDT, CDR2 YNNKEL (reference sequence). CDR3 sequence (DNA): TGTGCCAGCAGCCAGGTCCTCGGGGGGTCCAATGAAAAACTGTTTTTT. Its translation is CASSQVLGGSNEKLFF.

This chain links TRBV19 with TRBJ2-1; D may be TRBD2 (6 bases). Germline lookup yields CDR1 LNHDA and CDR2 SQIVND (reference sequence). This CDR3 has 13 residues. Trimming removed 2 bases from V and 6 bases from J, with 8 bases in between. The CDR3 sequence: CASSIFGGNEQFF. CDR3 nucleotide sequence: TGTGCCAGTAGTATATTCGGGGGCAATGAGCAGTTCTTC.

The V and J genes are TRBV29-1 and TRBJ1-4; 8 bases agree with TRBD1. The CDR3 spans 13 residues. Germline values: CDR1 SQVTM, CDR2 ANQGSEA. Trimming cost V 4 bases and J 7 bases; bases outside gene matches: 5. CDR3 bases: TGCAGCGTTGCTCCAGGGGGCGGTGAAAAACTGTTTTTT. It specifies CSVAPGGGEKLFF.